This T cell receptor (beta chain) came from a study of cytomegalovirus exposure and HLA in healthy donors. Findings and limits, study-wide: In a later analysis, HLA-associated beta chains showed higher expansion and lower generation probabilities than comparable chains.

This clone was detected a few times. What it recognizes is unknown. The CDR3 spans 18 residues. V dropped 0 bases and J dropped 0 bases, with 15 bases sitting between them. Germline V gene data show CDR1 as SEHNR and CDR2 as FQNEAQ (reference sequence). The PCR employed 60 Vbeta primers together with 13 Jbeta primers. Clones were read by immunoSEQ multiplex PCR, and TCRdb kept only the in-frame ones, dropping some. Of roughly 200,000 clones listed, around a tenth are singletons. The sequencing sample was made of PBMCs. The chain recombines TRBV7-9 with TRBJ2-1; possibly TRBD2 for D (6 bases). The sequence was collected from a young woman in good health and CMV-seropositive. CDR3 DNA: TGTGCCAGCAGCTTAGCCTGGATCGCGGGGCCCTCCTACAATGAGCAGTTCTTC. Its translation: CASSLAWIAGPSYNEQFF.